The 6 T cell receptor beta chains reported below all come from one sample, sequenced in a study of T cell changes during pregnancy in multiple sclerosis. TCRdb's copy holds only in-frame clones and misses some; the assay was immunoSEQ multiplex PCR. The table includes about 57,000 clones, 70% to 90% detected once. Material: peripheral blood, obtained after pregnancy. Receptors originate from a female donor with multiple sclerosis, enrolled in a pregnancy study.

V and J are TRBV11-2 and TRBJ1-4, with TRBD1 matching 8 bases. The germline V gene encodes CDR1 SGHAT and CDR2 FQNNGV. The CDR3 has 15 residues. With V trimmed by 4 bases and J by 10 bases, 11 bases remained unmatched. The chain's CDR3 is CASSSTTVTGVKLFF. CDR3 nucleotide sequence: TGTGCCAGCAGCTCTACCACCGTGACAGGGGTAAAACTGTTTTTT.

The chain carries TRBV9 and TRBJ2-5, with D possibly TRBD2 on 6 matching bases. Germline lookup yields CDR1 SGDLS and CDR2 YYNGEE. V was cut by 0 bases and J by 5 bases, with 11 bases left in between. This CDR3 is 14 amino acids long. In DNA form, the CDR3 reads TGTGCCAGCAGCGTAGGGGGGGTCGGGGAGACCCAGTACTTC. This encodes CASSVGGVGETQYF.

The chain recombines TRBV7-9 with TRBJ2-3; a possible D gene is TRBD1 (6 bases). Between the trimmed V and J ends, which lost 2 bases and 0 bases, there was a span of 9 bases. The CDR3 is 15 amino acids. Germline assignment: CDR1 SEHNR and CDR2 FQNEAQ (reference sequence). The CDR3 reads CASSLPGQSTDTQYF. CDR3 DNA sequence: TGTGCCAGCAGCTTACCCGGACAGAGCACAGATACGCAGTATTTT.

The rearrangement joins TRBV14 to TRBJ2-3; TRBD2 matches at 9 bases. The germline gives CDR1 SGHDN, CDR2 FVKESK. V dropped 0 bases and J dropped 2; count of bases not matched to a gene: 9. The CDR3 sequence is 18 residues long. CDR3 loop: CASSQDRRLAGHTDTQYF. The CDR3, as DNA: TGTGCCAGCAGCCAAGACCGTCGGCTAGCGGGGCACACAGATACGCAGTATTTT.

The J gene is TRBJ1-2, the V gene TRBV5-6; D uncertain. This CDR3 comprises 13 residues. The germline V gene has CDR1 SGHDT and CDR2 YYEEEE. Trimming took 4 bases from V and 4 from J, leaving 11 bases between them. This CDR3 is CASSRTPSYGYTF. CDR3 nucleotides: TGTGCCAGCAGCCGTACACCCAGCTATGGCTACACCTTC.

The chain combines TRBV2 with TRBJ2-2; TRBD1 aligns across 7 bases. From germline, CDR1 is SNHLY and CDR2 FYNNEI. The CDR3 covers 15 residues. Trimming removed 5 bases from V and 3 bases from J; junction bases left unmatched: 6. CDR3 in amino acids: CASSPWTGYTGELFF. CDR3 nucleotides: TGTGCCAGCAGTCCCTGGACAGGCTACACCGGGGAGCTGTTTTTT.